The rows below give T cell receptor beta chains drawn from one sample of a study of blood T cell repertoires in COVID-19. Clones were read by immunoSEQ multiplex PCR, and TCRdb kept only the in-frame ones, dropping some. The sample has about 75,000 clones, 85% to 90% seen once. Sequenced: peripheral blood. These receptor sequences come from a human donor in a cohort sampled during active COVID-19. Both conserved end residues are part of each CDR3. A D gene is named only where the DNA matches it firmly. Only part of the rows carry a size: once, few, many, or a class if the clone is expanded.

CDR3: CASSITSGDSYNEQFF
DNA: TGTGCCAGTAGTATTACTTCGGGGGACTCCTACAATGAGCAGTTCTTC
J: TRBJ2-1
D: .
size: .
V: TRBV19

CDR3: CASGPDRVFGEAFF
DNA: TGTGCTAGTGGGCCGGACAGGGTTTTTGGTGAAGCTTTCTTT
J: TRBJ1-1
D: TRBD1
size: .
V: TRBV12-5

CDR3: CSVALGTGNQPQHF
DNA: TGCAGCGTTGCCCTGGGGACAGGGAATCAGCCCCAGCATTTT
J: TRBJ1-5
D: TRBD1
size: .
V: TRBV29-1

CDR3: CASSETGNYEQYF
DNA: TGCGCCAGCAGTGAGACGGGTAATTACGAGCAGTACTTC
J: TRBJ2-7
D: .
size: .
V: TRBV10-1

CDR3: CASSIDRQSNQPQHF
DNA: TGTGCCAGTAGTATAGATCGACAGTCAAATCAGCCCCAGCATTTT
J: TRBJ1-5
D: .
size: .
V: TRBV19

CDR3: CASSLVSGSTDTQYF
DNA: TGTGCCAGCAGCTTAGTAAGCGGTAGCACAGATACGCAGTATTTT
J: TRBJ2-3
D: .
size: .
V: TRBV13

CDR3: CASSLTRVGSPLHF
DNA: TGTGCCAGCAGTTTAACCAGGGTTGGGTCACCCCTCCACTTT
J: TRBJ1-6
D: .
size: .
V: TRBV27

CDR3: CASSYPLGEHDEAFF
DNA: TGTGCCAGCAGTTACCCTCTAGGGGAACATGATGAAGCTTTCTTT
J: TRBJ1-1
D: .
size: .
V: TRBV6-2/TRBV6-3

CDR3: CASSQDRNSNQPQHF
DNA: TGTGCCAGCTCACAGGACAGAAATAGCAATCAGCCCCAGCATTTT
J: TRBJ1-5
D: .
size: .
V: TRBV18

CDR3: CANGHYRAGELFF
DNA: TGTGCCAATGGACACTACAGGGCCGGGGAGCTGTTTTTT
J: TRBJ2-2
D: .
size: .
V: TRBV30

CDR3: CASSSYYEQYF
DNA: TGTGCCAGCAGCTCCTACTACGAGCAGTACTTC
J: TRBJ2-7
D: .
size: .
V: TRBV5-5

CDR3: CASSPRTSGRTGEQYF
DNA: TGTGCCAGCAGCCCCCGGACTAGCGGGAGAACGGGCGAGCAGTACTTC
J: TRBJ2-7
D: TRBD2
size: .
V: TRBV5-4

CDR3: CASSSAGRAAGEKLFF
DNA: TGTGCCAGCAGCTCCGCAGGTCGGGCAGCGGGTGAAAAACTGTTTTTT
J: TRBJ1-4
D: .
size: .
V: TRBV5-6

CDR3: CATSDGDSGVRGNEQFF
DNA: TGTGCCACCAGTGATGGAGATAGCGGGGTTAGGGGGAATGAGCAGTTCTTC
J: TRBJ2-1
D: TRBD2
size: .
V: TRBV24-1

CDR3: CASSPKDRVGYNEQFF
DNA: TGTGCCAGCAGCCCTAAGGACAGGGTTGGCTACAATGAGCAGTTCTTC
J: TRBJ2-1
D: TRBD1
size: once
V: TRBV11-2

CDR3: CASSLEQGLSETQYF
DNA: TGTGCCAGCAGCTTAGAACAGGGTTTGTCGGAGACCCAGTACTTC
J: TRBJ2-5
D: .
size: .
V: TRBV7-9

CDR3: CASSRLAGGDEQFF
DNA: TGTGCCAGCAGCAGACTAGCGGGGGGGGATGAGCAGTTCTTC
J: TRBJ2-1
D: TRBD2
size: .
V: TRBV27

CDR3: CASRPFPPPTTGGYNLYTQYF
DNA: TGCGCCAGCAGGCCGTTCCCCCCCCCTACCACAGGGGGCTATAATTTGTATACGCAGTATTTT
J: TRBJ2-3
D: TRBD1
size: .
V: TRBV23-1

CDR3: CASSPGAGWGRTDTQYF
DNA: TGCGCCAGCAGCCCGGGCGCGGGGTGGGGGAGGACAGATACGCAGTATTTT
J: TRBJ2-3
D: .
size: .
V: TRBV5-1

CDR3: CASKSGGEFRPQHF
DNA: TGTGCCAGCAAATCCGGGGGGGAGTTTAGGCCCCAGCATTTT
J: TRBJ1-5
D: .
size: few
V: TRBV19

CDR3: CASSPGLTRMNTEAFF
DNA: TGTGCCAGCAGCCCGGGACTAACAAGAATGAACACTGAAGCTTTCTTT
J: TRBJ1-1
D: .
size: .
V: TRBV6-2/TRBV6-3

CDR3: CASSSGNQPQHF
DNA: TGTGCCAGTAGTTCAGGGAATCAGCCCCAGCATTTT
J: TRBJ1-5
D: .
size: .
V: TRBV19

CDR3: CASSPPQINEKLFF
DNA: TGTGCCAGCTCACCACCTCAGATAAATGAAAAACTGTTTTTT
J: TRBJ1-4
D: .
size: .
V: TRBV18

CDR3: CASSPLGQGRNNEQFF
DNA: TGTGCCAGCAGTCCCCTAGGACAGGGTAGGAACAATGAGCAGTTCTTC
J: TRBJ2-1
D: TRBD1
size: few
V: TRBV6-6

CDR3: CASSYSGGKETQYF
DNA: TGTGCCAGCAGTTACTCCGGGGGAAAGGAGACCCAGTACTTC
J: TRBJ2-5
D: .
size: .
V: TRBV6-5